These 21 T cell receptor beta chains were sequenced from one sample in a study of identical twins. In TCRdb, the 5' RACE reads were re-called with MiXCR into one record per CDR3 protein. The sample lists about 530,000 distinct CDR3 sequences; approximately 20% were seen once. These data also formed part of another study, on yellow fever vaccine responses in identical twins.

Sample: CD4+ T cells sorted from blood. All receptors come from a young woman in good health.

The rearrangement joins TRBV4-1 to TRBJ2-1, with D perhaps matching TRBD1 (6 bases). V was cut by 3 bases and J by 0 bases, with 24 bases left in between. Germline V lookup: CDR1 MGHRA, CDR2 YSYEKL. The CDR3 has 20 residues. CDR3 nucleotide sequence: TGCGCCAGCAGCCAGAGAGGAGCATCCAACAGGGTGGGCTCCTACAATGAGCAGTTCTTC. As protein: CASSQRGASNRVGSYNEQFF.

Notes on this clonotype: A much bigger clone sits one base away, suggesting this may be a read error. This chain uses TRBV24-1 with TRBJ2-2; no firm D call. Per germline, CDR1 KGHDR and CDR2 SFDVKD. The germline V and J ends were trimmed by 4 bases and 1 base, with 0 bases remaining between them. The CDR3 is 12 amino acids. The CDR3 protein is CATSENTGELFF. DNA of the CDR3: TGTGCCACCAGTGAGAACACCGGGGAGCTGTTTTTT.

The chain is built from TRBV7-6 and TRBJ2-5; 9 positions agree with TRBD1. CDR3 length: 15 amino acids. With V trimmed by 4 bases and J by 4 bases, 7 bases remained unmatched. Germline CDR1 and CDR2: SGHVS and FNYEAQ. This chain's CDR3 is CASSSISTGGETQYF. The CDR3, as DNA: TGTGCCAGCAGCTCTATATCGACAGGGGGAGAGACCCAGTACTTC.

V usage is TRBV11-2 and J usage is TRBJ2-1; 14 positions agree with TRBD2. Germline V gene data show CDR1 as SGHAT and CDR2 as FQNNGV. The CDR3 sequence is 16 residues long. V lost 1 base, J lost 8 bases, and 4 bases stayed unmatched. The CDR3 DNA sequence: TGTGCCAGCAGCTTAGGGGGGACTAGCGGGAGTTATGAGCAGTTCTTC. Translated, it gives CASSLGGTSGSYEQFF. The full variable domain, rest sourced from reference TRBV11-2 and TRBJ2-1, is EAGVAQSPRYKIIEKRQSVAFWCNPISGHATLYWYQQILGQGPKLLIQFQNNGVVDDSQLPKDRFSAERLKGVDSTLKIQPAKLEDSAVYLCASSLGGTSGSYEQFFGPGTRLTVL.

This chain connects TRBV11-2 to TRBJ2-5; 8 nucleotides match TRBD1. The junction had 6 bases not matched to a gene; V was cut back by 3 bases and J by 3 bases. There are 15 residues in the CDR3. Germline CDR1 and CDR2: SGHAT and FQNNGV. Here the CDR3 DNA reads TGTGCCAGCAGCTTTTCCTCAGGGGGCGAAGAGACCCAGTACTTC. Its protein is CASSFSSGGEETQYF.

The gene calls are TRBV2 and TRBJ2-5; D remains ambiguous. With 7 bases removed from V and 5 bases from J, the gap between germline ends came to 14 bases. Germline V gene sequence: CDR1 SNHLY, CDR2 FYNNEI. The CDR3 consists of 13 residues. CDR3 in amino acids: CASKVASRETQYF. CDR3 DNA: TGTGCCAGCAAAGTGGCATCCAGGGAGACCCAGTACTTC.

This clonotype was seen a handful of times. The V call is TRBV7-9, the J call TRBJ2-7, with TRBD2 matching 11 bases. CDR1 and CDR2 from the germline V gene are SEHNR and FQNEAQ (reference sequence). This CDR3 comprises 16 residues. With 4 bases clipped from V and 5 bases from J, the junction kept 10 bases outside the gene matches. For the CDR3, the DNA is TGTGCCAGCAGCTCCTCCCGACTAGCGGGATTACACGAGCAGTACTTC. Residues: CASSSSRLAGLHEQYF.

The rearrangement uses TRBV20-1 and TRBJ2-5; 8 bases fit TRBD2. The junction had 7 bases not matched to a gene; V was cut back by 5 bases and J by 2 bases. Looked up from germline, CDR1 is DFQATT and CDR2 is SNEGSKA (reference sequence). The CDR3 length is 14 residues. The CDR3: CSAYPAGEQETQYF. In nucleotides, the CDR3 is TGCAGTGCTTACCCAGCGGGAGAGCAAGAGACCCAGTACTTC.

The CDR3 is CASRAIWTGLSPLHF. In nucleotides, the CDR3 is TGTGCCAGCAGAGCGATTTGGACAGGGCTTTCACCCCTCCACTTT. The rearrangement links TRBV6-1 to TRBJ1-6, with 8 bases lining up with TRBD1. CDR3 length equals 15 residues. Germline lookup yields CDR1 MNHNS and CDR2 SASEGT. Trimming at V came to 6 bases and at J to 9 bases, leaving 10 bases not matched to a gene.

This clonotype was seen more than once but under ten times. The chain carries TRBV4-1 and TRBJ2-3; perhaps TRBD2 as D (7 bases). Trimming pared 4 bases from V and 5 bases from J, leaving 16 bases between. CDR3 size: 15 residues. From germline, CDR1 is MGHRA and CDR2 YSYEKL. DNA of the CDR3: TGCGCCAGCAGCCTACTAGGGGGGGGGCGAGATACGCAGTATTTT. Translated, it gives CASSLLGGGRDTQYF.

The chain has TRBV7-7 and TRBJ2-1; a weak D match, TRBD1 (5 bases). This CDR3 region has 14 residues. From germline, CDR1 is SSHAT and CDR2 FNYEAQ (reference sequence). Trimming left V 5 bases short and J 10 bases short, with 18 bases between. The CDR3: CASSTRGRPDEQFF. The CDR3 nucleotides are TGTGCCAGCAGCACAAGGGGCAGGCCTGACGAGCAGTTCTTC.

This rearrangement joins TRBV12-3 or TRBV12-4 to TRBJ2-1, with D possibly TRBD1 on 5 matching bases. V was trimmed by 5 bases and J by 2 bases, leaving 13 bases between them. This CDR3 comprises 15 residues. Written as DNA, the CDR3 is TGTGCCAGCAGTACGGGTCAGGGTCCCTACAATGAGCAGTTCTTC. Translated: CASSTGQGPYNEQFF.

V and J are TRBV29-1 and TRBJ2-1; D perhaps matches TRBD1 (6 bases). Per the germline V gene, CDR1 is SQVTM and CDR2 is ANQGSEA. This CDR3 contains 14 residues. The V gene lost 0 bases and the J gene lost 2 bases, with 8 bases spanning the gap. CDR3 nucleotide sequence: TGCAGCGTTGAAGAACAGGGAACCTACAATGAGCAGTTCTTC. Its translation: CSVEEQGTYNEQFF.

This clonotype was picked up a small number of times. This chain connects TRBV28 to TRBJ2-2, with 12 nucleotides matching TRBD2. The length of the CDR3 is 16 residues. CDR1 and CDR2 (germline): MDHEN, SYDVKM. Germline trimming cut 6 bases from V and 1 base from J; bases unmatched to any gene: 3. This CDR3 reads CASRTSGGLNTGELFF. CDR3 DNA sequence: TGTGCCAGCAGGACTAGCGGGGGTTTGAACACCGGGGAGCTGTTTTTT.

V gene TRBV3-1 combines with J gene TRBJ2-1, with a tentative D call TRBD2 (6 bases). The CDR3 is 13 residues long. Germline CDR1 reads LGHDT; CDR2 reads YNNKEL (reference sequence). V was clipped by 4 bases and J by 10 bases, with 14 bases between them. CDR3 nucleotides: TGTGCCAGCAGCCGGGCCGGGGGTGGCGAGCAGTTCTTC. Translating it yields CASSRAGGGEQFF.

A remark on this clonotype: A much larger clone differs from this one at a single base, so this may be a read error. The CDR3 sequence is CASSFASGNTGELFF. CDR3 in DNA: TGCGCCAGCAGCTTCGCTAGCGGGAACACCGGGGAGCTGTTTTTT. The rearrangement links TRBV5-1 to TRBJ2-2; 7 positions agree with TRBD2. Germline CDR1 is SGHRS and CDR2 is YFSETQ. The CDR3 loop spans 15 amino acids. Trimming removed 2 bases from V and 1 base from J; junction bases left unmatched: 2.

CDR3 sequence reads: CASTRTGSYEQYF. In DNA form, the CDR3 reads TGTGCCAGCACCCGGACGGGATCCTACGAGCAGTACTTC. This chain links TRBV28 with TRBJ2-7, with D possibly TRBD2 on 5 matching bases. Germline V CDR1 and CDR2: MDHEN, SYDVKM. The CDR3 is 13 amino acids. V was clipped by 7 bases and J by 1 base, with 11 bases between them.

This rearrangement joins TRBV20-1 to TRBJ2-1, with 9 bases aligning to TRBD2. The V segment lost 3 bases and the J segment 2 bases; nucleotides outside the gene matches: 8. Looked up from germline, CDR1 is DFQATT and CDR2 is SNEGSKA (reference sequence). This CDR3 is 16 amino acids long. In nucleotides, the CDR3 is TGCAGTGCTAGGCCGGGACTAGCTCCTACCTACAATGAGCAGTTCTTC. It yields the protein CSARPGLAPTYNEQFF.

This clonotype was counted a few times. This chain joins TRBV5-1 and TRBJ2-1; 10 positions agree with TRBD2. CDR3 length equals 17 residues. The germline CDR1 and CDR2 sequences are SGHRS and YFSETQ. V shed 4 bases and J 7 bases; nucleotides not matched to a gene: 14. In DNA form, the CDR3 reads TGCGCCAGCAGCGGGTCTAGCGGGAGTATGATCGGGAATGAGCAGTTCTTC. This sequence encodes CASSGSSGSMIGNEQFF.

This clonotype appeared a few times. The V call is TRBV7-9, the J call TRBJ2-1; D call uncertain. The CDR3 length is 15 residues. Germline CDR1 SEHNR, CDR2 FQNEAQ (reference sequence). As DNA, the CDR3 is TGTGCAGTGACTTTCGCGTCTAACCATAACAATGAGCAGTTCTTC. This gives the protein CAVTFASNHNNEQFF.

V gene TRBV7-2 combines with J gene TRBJ2-7; 14 bases match TRBD2. The germline CDR1 and CDR2 sequences are SGHTA and FQGNSA. This CDR3 is 17 amino acids long. V dropped 2 bases and J dropped 4; count of bases not matched to a gene: 7. The CDR3 here is CASSLIGLAGGLYEQYF. The CDR3, as DNA: TGTGCCAGCAGCTTAATCGGACTAGCGGGAGGTTTGTACGAGCAGTACTTC.